The present T cell receptor (beta chain) was sequenced within a study of blood T cell repertoires in COVID-19. Overall study: Whether acute or convalescent, the COVID-19 samples came from the United States, Italy and Spain. T cells, B-cell-depleted T cells, or PBMCs supplied cDNA or gDNA.

Sequencing used immunoSEQ multiplex PCR; TCRdb keeps in-frame clones, though not all of them. The table includes around 250,000 clones, approximately 85% detected once. CDR1 and CDR2 from the germline V gene are MRHNA and SNTAGT. The CDR3 contains 13 residues. Trimming at V came to 8 bases and at J to 12 bases, leaving 13 bases not matched to a gene. Recovered status applied to Cohort 3 donors who had two consecutive negative PCRs. It also applied to those with clearance or with symptom resolution. The source is a woman in her 50s who had recovered from COVID-19. Sample: PBMCs or T cells enriched from blood (not recorded which). The gene calls are TRBV6-4 and TRBJ2-1; 7 bases are a match to TRBD1. Here the CDR3 reads CASAQEGASSQFF. In DNA form, the CDR3 reads TGTGCCAGCGCTCAAGAGGGGGCTTCGTCGCAGTTCTTC.